This T cell receptor beta chain was recovered during a study of radiotherapy plus CTLA-4 blockade in lung cancer. Whole-study context: An objective response was seen in 15% to 20% of patients, and disease control in less than 35%.

Sequencing was performed with immunoSEQ multiplex PCR; in TCRdb, only in-frame clones are kept and a portion is missing. Seen here are about 1,500 clones, approximately 86% observed once, and the top ten hold about 8.9%. Germline values: CDR1 SGHTA, CDR2 FQGNSA. Between the trimmed V and J ends, which lost 4 bases and 3 bases, there was a span of 7 bases. This CDR3 has 13 amino acids. This chain joins TRBV7-2 and TRBJ2-1, with D unresolved. The sequence came from a human donor with non-small cell lung cancer who had a complete response to radiotherapy plus ipilimumab. The sequences come from tumor tissue, collected from a patient treated with radiotherapy plus ipilimumab. CDR3 region: CASSSAHYNEQFF. As DNA, the CDR3 is TGTGCCAGCAGCTCGGCCCACTACAATGAGCAGTTCTTC.